These 17 T cell receptor beta chains were all obtained from the same sample, sequenced in a study of blood T cells in healthy people across ages. It was with a sample-barcoded 5' primer and a J-beta primer mix that a second PCR of about 6 to 12 cycles was run. TCRdb reprocessed the 5' RACE reads via MiXCR and lists one record per CDR3 protein. The data show roughly 1,700,000 distinct CDR3 sequences, approximately 30% seen once. Sequenced sample: blood. Receptor source: a woman younger than 45 in good health.

Details on this clonotype: This may come from a read error, since a much larger clone is one base off. The chain uses TRBV12-3 or TRBV12-4 and TRBJ2-5; 8 bases map to TRBD2. V shed 4 bases, J shed 11 bases, and the junction held 15 bases outside the gene matches. This CDR3 contains 15 residues. The CDR3 nucleotides read TGTGCCAGCAGTTGGGGCGGGAGGTCCTCCTACGGGCAGTACTTC. Its translation: CASSWGGRSSYGQYF.

The V call is TRBV6-1, the J call TRBJ2-3; TRBD2 agrees at 10 bases. The CDR3 has 15 amino acids. Trimming removed 5 bases from V and 4 bases from J; junction bases left unmatched: 6. Germline V gene lookup returns CDR1 MNHNS and CDR2 SASEGT. CDR3 sequence reads: CASSSQRGGADTQYF. Written as DNA, the CDR3 is TGTGCCAGCAGTTCCCAGCGGGGGGGAGCAGATACGCAGTATTTT.

This clonotype was recorded a few times. The chain has TRBV29-1 and TRBJ2-5; D is perhaps TRBD1 (6 bases). The CDR3 extends over 14 amino acids. V was cut by 1 base and J by 5 bases, with 14 bases left in between. CDR1 is SQVTM, CDR2 ANQGSEA, per germline. The CDR3, as DNA: TGCAGCGTTGAAGTGTCAGGACAGTGGGAGACCCAGTACTTC. It translates to CSVEVSGQWETQYF.

The V gene is TRBV9, the J gene TRBJ1-1; D not certain. The germline gives CDR1 SGDLS, CDR2 YYNGEE. Trimming shortened V by 2 bases and J by 4 bases, and 12 bases separated the two germline ends. This CDR3 spans 14 amino acids. The chain's CDR3 is CASSVGPESTEAFF. The CDR3 coding sequence is TGTGCCAGCAGCGTTGGACCCGAGAGCACTGAAGCTTTCTTT. The whole variable domain, remainder taken from reference TRBV9 and TRBJ1-1, is DSGVTQTPKHLITATGQRVTLRCSPRSGDLSVYWYQQSLDQGLQFLIQYYNGEERAKGNILERFSAQQFPDLHSELNLSSLELGDSALYFCASSVGPESTEAFFGQGTRLTVV.

This clonotype was counted a few times. This chain connects TRBV7-6 to TRBJ2-1; tentative D call: TRBD2 (7 bases). Germline V gene lookup returns CDR1 SGHVS and CDR2 FNYEAQ. The CDR3 runs 12 residues. Trimming removed 7 bases from V and 7 bases from J, with 11 bases in between. The CDR3 here is CASKRGGNEQFF. DNA for the CDR3: TGTGCCAGCAAAAGGGGGGGAAATGAGCAGTTCTTC.

This clonotype has only a few counts. The gene calls are TRBV3-1 and TRBJ2-3; 9 bases align to TRBD2. Looked up from germline, CDR1 is LGHDT and CDR2 is YNNKEL (reference sequence). V lost 5 bases and J lost 12; bases outside the gene matches: 6. The CDR3 runs 12 residues. The DNA for the CDR3 is TGTGCCAGCAGCTCCTCTAGCGGGAAACAGTATTTT. It specifies CASSSSSGKQYF.

In its sample, this clonotype was seen a few times. The genes are TRBV7-9 and TRBJ2-2; the match to TRBD2 covers 7 bases. The germline CDR1 and CDR2 sequences are SEHNR and FQNEAQ (reference sequence). Germline trimming cut 5 bases from V and 5 bases from J; bases unmatched to any gene: 8. The CDR3 is 15 amino acids. Here the CDR3 DNA reads TGTGCCAGCAGCACCGGACTAGACGAAACCGGGGAGCTGTTTTTT. It specifies CASSTGLDETGELFF.

A word on this clonotype: Compared with germline, one end of the junction differs, possibly owing to a read error. The chain is built from TRBV13 and TRBJ1-4; D gene ambiguous. Germline values: CDR1 PRHDT, CDR2 FYEKMQ (reference sequence). This CDR3 has 15 amino acids. The CDR3 is CASSASGTSNEKRFF. DNA for the CDR3: TGTGCCAGCAGCGCCTCAGGTACCTCTAATGAAAAACGGTTTTTT. Full variable domain (outside the CDR3, taken from reference TRBV13 and TRBJ1-4): AAGVIQSPRHLIKEKRETATLKCYPIPRHDTVYWYQQGPGQDPQFLISFYEKMQSDKGSIPDRFSAQQFSDYHSELNMSSLELGDSALYFCASSASGTSNEKRFFGSGTQLSVL.

The chain uses TRBV5-1 and TRBJ2-1, with TRBD2 matching over 9 bases. V lost 0 bases and J lost 10; bases outside the gene matches: 8. This CDR3 is built from 15 residues. Germline V gene sequence: CDR1 SGHRS, CDR2 YFSETQ. The CDR3 reads CASSLEVAGAREQFF. DNA for the CDR3: TGCGCCAGCAGCTTGGAGGTAGCGGGGGCCCGAGAGCAGTTCTTC.

A remark on this clonotype: This may be a read error, as it is one base from a much larger clone. The genes are TRBV20-1 and TRBJ2-4; 11 bases align to TRBD2. The CDR3 contains 15 residues. CDR1 and CDR2 from the germline V gene are DFQATT and SNEGSKA (reference sequence). V gave up 6 bases and J gave up 3 bases; unmatched junction bases: 7. CDR3 nucleotides: TGCAGTGCGCGGGCCGGGACTAGCGGCAAAAACATTCAGTACTTC. Its translation: CSARAGTSGKNIQYF.

This clonotype occurred many times. The rearrangement joins TRBV2 to TRBJ2-3, with 11 positions matching TRBD2. Germline trimming cut 6 bases from V and 6 bases from J; bases unmatched to any gene: 5. This CDR3 is built from 14 residues. Germline CDR1 SNHLY, CDR2 FYNNEI. The CDR3 region is CASSLRLAGDTQYF. CDR3 coding DNA: TGTGCCAGCAGCCTTAGACTAGCGGGGGATACGCAGTATTTT.

J is TRBJ2-1 and V is TRBV9; D unresolved. The CDR3 length is 14 residues. V was shortened by 0 bases and J by 7 bases, with 11 bases between the two germline ends. Germline CDR1 is SGDLS and CDR2 is YYNGEE. The CDR3 sequence is CASSVALDRNEQFF. The CDR3 coding sequence is TGTGCCAGCAGCGTAGCCCTCGATCGGAATGAGCAGTTCTTC.

This clonotype was recorded at least ten times. This sequence joins TRBV7-2 and TRBJ1-6; D is perhaps TRBD1 (5 bases). V lost 5 bases to trimming and J lost 14 bases, with 13 bases between them. The CDR3 covers 12 residues. Germline V gives CDR1 SGHTA, CDR2 FQGNSA. The CDR3 region has the DNA TGTGCCAGCAGCCTCCCCCAGGGCACCCTCCACTTT. Translated, it gives CASSLPQGTLHF.

This clonotype occurred many times. V is TRBV29-1 and J is TRBJ2-6, with 10 positions matching TRBD1. There are 16 residues in the CDR3. Looked up from germline, CDR1 is SQVTM and CDR2 is ANQGSEA. Trimming took 6 bases from V and 4 from J; bases not matched to a gene: 9. The CDR3 DNA follows: TGCAGCGTGCGGACAGGGGGGAGCCCCGGGGCCAACGTCCTGACTTTC. It encodes CSVRTGGSPGANVLTF.

This clonotype has just a few counts. The gene calls are TRBV7-2 and TRBJ1-5, with D unclear. The CDR3 contains 16 residues. The germline V gene encodes CDR1 SGHTA and CDR2 FQGNSA. Trimming removed 3 bases at V and 6 bases at J, with 18 bases between. CDR3 sequence (DNA): TGTGCCAGCAGCTTGACCCAAAGGAGCGTCGGTCAGCCCCAGCATTTT. It translates to CASSLTQRSVGQPQHF.

This clonotype was seen more than once but under ten times. This chain uses TRBV7-3 with TRBJ2-5; D remains unclear. The germline gives CDR1 SGHTA, CDR2 FQGTGA. Trimming took off 4 bases at V and 2 bases at J, with 11 bases between the two ends. The CDR3 runs to 14 residues. The CDR3 loop is CASSSAPSQETQYF. The CDR3 DNA reads TGTGCCAGCAGCTCTGCCCCGAGTCAAGAGACCCAGTACTTC.

This clonotype was recorded many times. The CDR3 nucleotides are TGTGCCAGCCGGTCAGGGAGGAGTAATGGCTACACCTTC. It encodes CASRSGRSNGYTF. This sequence joins TRBV18 and TRBJ1-2; maybe TRBD1 (5 bases). CDR1 and CDR2 (germline): KGHSH, LQKENI. This CDR3 is 13 amino acids long. Trimming stripped 8 bases from V and 6 bases from J, with 16 bases between. The full variable domain, its missing parts supplied by reference TRBV18 and TRBJ1-2, is NAGVMQNPRHLVRRRGQEARLRCSPMKGHSHVYWYRQLPEEGLKFMVYLQKENIIDESGMPKERFSAEFPKEGPSILRIQQVVRGDSAAYFCASRSGRSNGYTFGSGTRLTVV.